Listed below are T cell receptor beta chains from one sample, sequenced in a study of tumor-infiltrating lymphocytes in primary liver carcinoma. TCRdb used MiXCR to reprocess the multiplex PCR reads, holding one entry per CDR3 protein. The sample lists roughly 200,000 distinct CDR3 sequences, around four fifths occurring once. Sequencing used tumor tissue from primary liver carcinoma. Receptors were obtained from a man aged 40-55 years with primary liver carcinoma and hepatitis B virus infection. CDR3s include the opening cysteine and the closing phenylalanine or tryptophan. The D gene is left open where the match is weak. The size of a clone is reported for some rows only, either as once, few or many, or as a class for expanded clones.

abundance	j_gene	d_gene	v_gene	CDR3aa	CDR3nt
-	TRBJ1-2	-	TRBV11-1	CASSLACQGGGYTF	TGTGCCAGCAGCTTAGCGTGCCAAGGTGGAGGCTATACCTTC
-	TRBJ2-2	-	TRBV4-3	CASSQTISGHTNTGEVFF	TGCGCCAGCAGCCAAACCATTAGCGGACATACGAACACCGGGGAGGTGTTTTTT
-	TRBJ2-5	TRBD1	TRBV29-1	CRAPRGQGETKYF	TGCAGGGCCCCACGAGGACAGGGAGAGACCAAGTACTTC
-	TRBJ2-1	-	TRBV4-2	CASSQATIGLSSYNEQSF	TGTGCCAGCAGCCAAGCGACTATCGGGCTCAGCTCCTACAATGAGCAGTCCTTC
once	TRBJ1-4	-	TRBV29-1	CNVDGGMGEKLFF	TGCAACGTTGATGGAGGAATGGGTGAAAAACTGTTTTTT
-	TRBJ2-3	-	TRBV11-2	CASSLNRQEDTQYF	TGTGCCAGCAGCTTAAACCGACAGGAGGATACCCAGTATTTT
many	TRBJ2-7	-	TRBV5-4	CASSSGREGYEQYF	TGTGCCAGCAGCTCCGGGAGAGAGGGCTACGAGCAGTACTTC
once	TRBJ2-1	TRBD2	TRBV12-3/TRBV12-4	CASRNPWASGRDEQLF	TGTGCCAGCAGAAACCCCTGGGCTAGCGGGAGAGATGAGCAATTATTC
-	TRBJ2-7	-	TRBV6-2/TRBV6-3	CASSYSVRSTYEQYF	TGTGCCAGCAGTTATTCGGTAAGGTCGACCTACGAGCAGTACTTC
-	TRBJ1-6	TRBD1	TRBV4-3	CASNFWDRGRNSPFHF	TGTGCCAGCAACTTCTGGGACAGGGGAAGGAATTCACCCTTCCATTTT
-	TRBJ2-2	TRBD2	TRBV6-1	CASRGGRADGGELFF	TGTGCCAGCAGGGGCGGGAGGGCCGATGGCGGGGAACTGTTTTTT
-	TRBJ2-1	TRBD1	TRBV4-1	CACSQPGTAYNEQFF	TGCGCCTGCAGCCAACCAGGGACAGCCTACAATGAACAGTTCTTC
-	TRBJ1-6	-	TRBV4-2	CASSQVGSGGDSPLHF	TGTGCCAGCAGCCAAGTGGGATCAGGAGGAGATTCACCCCTCCACTTT
-	TRBJ2-3	TRBD2	TRBV4-3	CANSQDLPSWTSGRADTQYF	TGCGCCAACAGCCAAGATCTTCCCTCCTGGACTAGCGGGAGGGCAGATACGCAGTATTTT
many	TRBJ1-5	TRBD1	TRBV7-9	CASSPGQGDSNQPQHF	TGTGCCAGCAGCCCCGGACAGGGAGATAGCAATCAGCCCCAGCATTTT
-	TRBJ1-1	TRBD1	TRBV28	CASSFDRVTETFF	TGTGCCAGCAGTTTCGACAGGGTCACTGAAACTTTCTTT
-	TRBJ2-7	-	TRBV29-1	CSATPTLSGYEQYF	TGCAGTGCCACCCCGACACTCTCAGGCTACGAGCAGTACTTC
-	TRBJ2-5	TRBD2	TRBV29-1	CRVERGGETQYF	TGCAGGGTTGAGAGGGGAGGGGAGACCCAGTATTTC
once	TRBJ1-1	-	TRBV29-1	CSVVRANTEVFF	TGCAGCGTGGTAAGAGCTAACACTGAAGTTTTCTTT
few	TRBJ2-5	-	TRBV11-2	CASSLAAGFEYF	TGTGCCAGCAGTTTAGCCGCGGGGTTCGAGTACTTC
once	TRBJ2-3	-	TRBV10-2	CASNATDTRYF	TGCGCCAGCAACGCCACAGATACGCGGTATTTT
-	TRBJ2-7	TRBD2	TRBV29-1	CSVEDATSGYYDRYF	TGCAGCGTTGAAGATGCGACTAGCGGGTACTACGACCGGTACTTC
-	TRBJ2-7	-	TRBV6-2/TRBV6-3	CASSYEVLNDQYF	TGTGCCAGCAGTTACGAGGTACTCAACGATCAGTACTTC
-	TRBJ1-3	-	TRBV12-3/TRBV12-4	CASSFRGVGNTIYF	TGTGCCAGCAGCTTTCGGGGGGTTGGAAACACCATATATTTT
-	TRBJ1-4	-	TRBV12-3/TRBV12-4	CASSFSGVEKLFF	TGTGCCAGCAGTTTTTCAGGGGTGGAAAAACTATTTTTT
-	TRBJ2-2	-	TRBV4-2	CASNQDGEVTGELFF	TGTGCCAGCAACCAAGATGGGGAAGTCACCGGGGAGCTGTTTTTT
once	TRBJ2-7	-	TRBV4-3	CASTHLGGAGEHYF	TGCGCCAGCACCCACCTGGGCGGAGCAGGCGAGCACTACTTC
-	TRBJ2-5	TRBD2	TRBV12-3/TRBV12-4	CANRPGTSGIQETQYF	TGTGCCAACAGACCAGGAACTAGCGGAATCCAAGAGACTCAGTACTTC
once	TRBJ2-7	TRBD2	TRBV5-5	CASSLTIGAGVWKQYF	TGTGCCAGCAGCTTGACTATAGGAGCGGGAGTATGGAAGCAGTACTTC
-	TRBJ2-2	-	TRBV20-1	CSAKQWADTGELFF	TGCAGTGCCAAGCAGTGGGCCGACACCGGGGAGCTGTTTTTT
-	TRBJ2-3	-	TRBV29-1	CSVRTGGRDRQYF	TGCAGCGTCCGGACTGGGGGCAGAGATAGGCAGTATTTT
-	TRBJ2-7	TRBD1	TRBV4-1	CASSQGRQGYQQYF	TGCGCCAGCAGCCAAGGTAGACAGGGCTACCAACAGTACTTC
-	TRBJ2-2	TRBD1	TRBV29-1	CSVGYGLDRMGTGELFF	TGCAGCGTTGGATACGGGTTGGACAGGATGGGCACCGGGGAGCTGTTTTTT
-	TRBJ2-1	-	TRBV6-2/TRBV6-3	CASRIGLSGNDEQFF	TGTGCCAGCCGCATCGGACTAAGCGGAAACGATGAGCAGTTCTTC
once	TRBJ2-1	-	TRBV6-2/TRBV6-3	CASTYLVGVNNEQFF	TGTGCCAGCACCTACCTAGTGGGAGTGAACAATGAGCAGTTCTTC
once	TRBJ2-7	-	TRBV6-5	CASNSLSSYEQHF	TGTGCCAGCAATTCCCTAAGTTCTTACGAGCAGCACTTC
-	TRBJ2-1	-	TRBV14	CASSPRTVLGYNEEFF	TGTGCCAGCAGCCCTAGGACAGTGTTGGGCTACAATGAGGAGTTCTTC
-	TRBJ2-2	-	TRBV4-1	CASTRTSNTGELFF	TGCGCCAGTACAAGGACGAGTAACACCGGGGAGCTGTTTTTT
-	TRBJ2-1	TRBD2	TRBV12-3/TRBV12-4	CANSFRTSGRVYEQFF	TGTGCCAACAGTTTTCGGACTAGCGGCAGGGTCTATGAGCAGTTCTTC
once	TRBJ2-7	TRBD2	TRBV4-2	CTSSLSGVNSYEQYF	TGTACCAGCAGCCTAAGCGGGGTCAACTCCTACGAGCAGTACTTC
-	TRBJ2-1	-	TRBV27	CASSLRPVNEQFF	TGTGCCAGCAGTTTACGCCCAGTCAATGAGCAGTTCTTC
-	TRBJ1-1	-	TRBV29-1	CSVAPGWAMNTEAIF	TGTAGCGTTGCCCCTGGTTGGGCAATGAACACTGAAGCTATCTTT
-	TRBJ2-1	-	TRBV6-1	CASTLERHTFNKQFF	TGTGCCAGCACTCTGGAGCGGCACACCTTCAATAAGCAGTTCTTC
-	TRBJ2-1	TRBD2	TRBV6-1	CASTEASSGRSINEQFF	TGTGCCAGCACTGAAGCGTCAAGCGGGAGGTCAATCAATGAGCAGTTCTTC
-	TRBJ2-6	TRBD2	TRBV6-2/TRBV6-3	CASSYEGGSGCGANVPTF	TGTGCCAGCAGTTACGAAGGCGGGAGTGGGTGTGGGGCCAACGTCCCGACTTTC
-	TRBJ1-3	TRBD1	TRBV6-5	CASSQGPRTGIAGITIYF	TGTGCCAGCAGTCAGGGTCCGAGGACAGGGATCGCTGGAATCACCATATATTTT
-	TRBJ2-1	-	TRBV5-1	CASNPDIGYNEQLF	TGCGCCAGCAACCCCGACATCGGATACAATGAGCAGTTATTC
-	TRBJ2-5	-	TRBV6-1	CASSEIPWGQETEYF	TGTGCCAGCAGTGAAATACCATGGGGCCAAGAGACCGAGTACTTC
-	TRBJ2-1	-	TRBV6-2/TRBV6-3	CASSYLDWSSYNEQFF	TGTGCCAGCAGTTACCTGGACTGGAGCTCCTACAATGAGCAGTTCTTC
-	TRBJ2-3	-	TRBV29-1	CSVVGVEGRSTDTQYF	TGCAGCGTGGTTGGAGTGGAGGGACGTAGCACAGATACGCAGTATTTT
-	TRBJ2-7	-	TRBV6-2/TRBV6-3	CASSYEVHYDQYF	TGTGCCAGCAGTTACGAGGTGCACTACGATCAGTACTTC
few	TRBJ2-3	TRBD1	TRBV5-1	CASSSRTGADTQYF	TGCGCCAGCAGCTCCCGGACAGGGGCAGATACGCAGTATTTT
-	TRBJ2-7	-	TRBV6-2/TRBV6-3	CAIKRLQEGYGQYF	TGTGCCATCAAAAGACTACAGGAGGGCTACGGACAGTACTTC
-	TRBJ2-1	-	TRBV11-2	CVSSYATVEKFF	TGTGTCAGCAGCTATGCGACAGTGGAGAAATTCTTC